The sequence of this TCR beta chain was determined in a study of cytomegalovirus exposure and HLA in healthy donors. Study outcomes and limitations: Certain indistinguishable V segments, among them TRBV6-2 and TRBV6-3, were excluded. Immune exposure was documented only through CMV serostatus. Sequencing likely produced, as an artifact, a cluster of highly shared sequence variants.

PCR amplification relied on 60 Vbeta primers (plus 13 Jbeta primers). Sequencing was performed with immunoSEQ multiplex PCR; in TCRdb, only in-frame clones are kept and a portion is missing. The table includes just over 150,000 clones, about 85% detected once. This clone has more than one count but fewer than ten. Its antigen remains unknown. The V gene's germline CDR1 is MNHEY and CDR2 SVGAGI. Trimming removed 5 bases at V and 2 bases at J, with 6 bases between. The CDR3 is 12 residues long. What was sequenced was PBMCs. The TCR comes from a male donor in good health and CMV-seropositive. The J gene is TRBJ1-2, the V gene TRBV6-5; tentative D call: TRBD1 (6 bases). The CDR3 nucleotides are TGTGCCAGCAGTACAGGGAACTATGGCTACACCTTC. As protein: CASSTGNYGYTF.